The 29 T cell receptor beta chains presented below share a single source sample, sequenced in a study of T cells in localized non-small cell lung cancer. Clones were read by immunoSEQ multiplex PCR, and TCRdb kept only the in-frame ones, dropping some. The data hold 45,000 to 65,000 clones, with about 90% observed a single time. This specimen was peripheral blood, taken before any cancer treatment. These receptors were obtained from a man between 40 and 75 years old with stage I squamous cell lung carcinoma.

The gene calls are TRBV21-1 and TRBJ2-7; the table's D gene call, TRBD2, was not cross checked with the DNA. TRBV21-1 constitutes a pseudogene. The CDR3 extends over 16 amino acids. The CDR3 DNA reads as TGTGCCAGCAGGGGCGATGAGGTGGGAGCCACCTACGAGCAGTACTTC. Translation gives CASRGDEVGATYEQYF.

The gene calls are TRBV2 and TRBJ2-7, with no clear D. V gave up 0 bases and J gave up 5 bases, with 14 bases separating them. The length of the CDR3 is 15 residues. Germline V lookup: CDR1 SNHLY, CDR2 FYNNEI. CDR3 sequence reads: CASSEALLSRHEQYF. The CDR3 DNA is TGTGCCAGCAGTGAAGCGCTTCTTAGTAGACACGAGCAGTACTTC.

The rearrangement joins TRBV7-8 to TRBJ2-5; 7 bases agree with TRBD2. V gave up 5 bases and J gave up 5 bases; unmatched junction bases: 20. CDR1 is SGHVS and CDR2 is FQNEAQ in the germline V gene. The CDR3 is 18 amino acids. This CDR3 is CASSPGPKTLAGDETQYF. The CDR3 nucleotides read TGTGCCAGCAGCCCGGGCCCCAAAACGCTGGCGGGAGATGAGACCCAGTACTTC.

The chain combines TRBV7-9 with TRBJ2-2; 8 bases align to TRBD1. The germline V gene encodes CDR1 SEHNR and CDR2 FQNEAQ (reference sequence). The CDR3 runs to 16 residues. Germline trimming cut 4 bases from V and 4 bases from J; bases unmatched to any gene: 8. The CDR3 is CASSSQGAGGTGELFF. The CDR3 DNA sequence: TGTGCCAGCAGCTCCCAGGGGGCAGGTGGCACCGGGGAGCTGTTTTTT.

To note about this clone: Mismatch with germline at one junction end may stem from a read error. The gene calls are TRBV7-7 and TRBJ2-1, with D perhaps TRBD1 (5 bases). This CDR3 has 13 amino acids. Germline V lookup: CDR1 SSHAT, CDR2 FNYEAQ (reference sequence). As DNA, the CDR3 is TGTGCTAGCAGCTTAGAAGGGGCAGGGGAGCAGTTCTTC. Translated: CASSLEGAGEQFF.

CDR3 amino acids: CASSDLGASFYGYTF. The CDR3 coding sequence is TGTGCCAGCAGTGACTTGGGGGCTTCTTTCTATGGCTACACCTTC. The rearrangement uses TRBV2 and TRBJ1-2; D might be TRBD1 (6 bases). The length of the CDR3 is 15 residues. Germline CDR1 reads SNHLY; CDR2 reads FYNNEI. Trimming cost V 3 bases and J 4 bases, with 15 bases left between them.

This clone has a handful of counts. The chain carries TRBV5-6 and TRBJ2-7; D might be TRBD1 or TRBD2, each matching 5 bases. Germline lookup yields CDR1 SGHDT and CDR2 YYEEEE. CDR3 size: 11 residues. Deletions cut 5 bases from V and 11 bases from J, with 14 bases between. CDR3: CASSFGTAEYF. CDR3 bases: TGTGCCAGCAGTTTTGGGACGGCTGAGTACTTC.

This rearrangement joins TRBV4-2 to TRBJ2-1; weak D call: TRBD1 (5 bases). CDR3 length: 11 residues. Germline CDR1 LGHNA, CDR2 YNFKEQ. Trimming removed 3 bases at V and 10 bases at J, with 7 bases between. The CDR3 DNA reads TGTGCCAGCAGCCAGGGGCTGGAGCAGTTCTTC. Translating it yields CASSQGLEQFF.

This clone was observed a handful of times. This chain links TRBV5-4 with TRBJ2-7; TRBD1 is a possible D gene (6 bases). Trimming shortened V by 2 bases and J by 6 bases, and 18 bases separated the two germline ends. CDR3 length equals 15 residues. Germline V gives CDR1 SGHNT, CDR2 YYREEE (reference sequence). The CDR3 region is CASSFVRGSGGEQYF. CDR3 bases: TGTGCCAGCAGCTTTGTCAGGGGTTCTGGAGGCGAGCAGTACTTC.

The chain couples TRBV5-4 to TRBJ2-5; TRBD1 or TRBD2 may be the D gene (5 bases each). Germline V gives CDR1 SGHNT, CDR2 YYREEE (reference sequence). The CDR3 is 15 residues long. The V gene lost 2 bases and the J gene lost 1 base, with 12 bases spanning the gap. The CDR3 bases are TGTGCCAGCAGCTTAGGACAAGCGGTCCAAGAGACCCAGTACTTC. Translation: CASSLGQAVQETQYF.

The chain couples TRBV5-1 to TRBJ2-1; a weak D match, TRBD2 (6 bases). The CDR3 runs 13 residues. Trimming removed 4 bases at V and 7 bases at J, with 12 bases between. Germline CDR1 and CDR2: SGHRS and YFSETQ. In DNA form, the CDR3 reads TGCGCCAGCAGCACGAGTCGGGGGAATGAGCAGTTCTTC. Translating gives CASSTSRGNEQFF.

V is TRBV11-2 and J is TRBJ2-3; 9 nucleotides align to TRBD2. The germline gives CDR1 SGHAT, CDR2 FQNNGV. V was clipped by 2 bases and J by 4 bases; unmatched bases: 10. This CDR3 has 17 amino acids. The CDR3 nucleotides are TGTGCCAGCAGCTTACTAGCGGGACCACTAAGGGCAGATACGCAGTATTTT. Its protein is CASSLLAGPLRADTQYF.

Points on this clone: One junction end does not reproduce the germline sequence, and a read error may be involved. V is TRBV7-7 and J is TRBJ2-5, with TRBD2 matching 8 bases. This CDR3 has 17 amino acids. Germline CDR1 is SSHAT and CDR2 is FNYEAQ (reference sequence). The CDR3 reads CASSLGGRAGAWETQYF. The CDR3 bases are TGTGCTAGCAGCTTAGGAGGTCGAGCGGGAGCCTGGGAGACCCAGTACTTC.

This clone was observed once. The V call is TRBV11-2, the J call TRBJ1-2; D possibly corresponds to TRBD1 (5 bases). The V and J ends lost 5 bases and 2 bases respectively, with 12 bases between them. CDR1 SGHAT and CDR2 FQNNGV come from the germline V gene. The CDR3 is 14 amino acids. The CDR3 is CASSPPDINYGYTF. CDR3 in DNA: TGTGCCAGCAGCCCTCCGGACATCAACTATGGCTACACCTTC.

The chain uses TRBV10-2 and TRBJ2-1; D is ambiguous. Germline assignment: CDR1 WSHSY and CDR2 SAAADI. With 6 bases removed from V and 9 bases from J, the gap between germline ends came to 18 bases. The CDR3 has 14 amino acids. As DNA, the CDR3 is TGCGCCAGCAGCAGTGCGAGTTCCAGAGGTGAGCAGTTCTTC. Translating it yields CASSSASSRGEQFF.

Points on this clone: The junction departs from germline at one end; a sequencing error may be responsible. The V gene is TRBV5-3, the J gene TRBJ2-5; D possibly uses TRBD1 or TRBD2 (5 bases each). TRBV5-3 is an ORF, and what it does is uncertain. The CDR3 length is 14 residues. CDR3 loop: CASSLRGSQETQYF. As DNA, the CDR3 is TGTGCCAGCAGCTTGAGGGGCTCCCAAGAGACCCAGTACTTC.

The rearrangement uses TRBV9 and TRBJ2-7; D may be TRBD2 (5 bases). Germline V gene data show CDR1 as SGDLS and CDR2 as YYNGEE. The CDR3 runs to 13 residues. Trimming shortened V by 1 base and J by 5 bases, and 10 bases separated the two germline ends. The CDR3 region has the DNA TGTGCCAGCAGCGTAAGCGGTCGCCACGAGCAGTACTTC. The encoded protein is CASSVSGRHEQYF.

The rearrangement joins TRBV5-4 to TRBJ2-7, with D possibly matching TRBD1 (6 bases). V shed 4 bases and J shed 5 bases, with 16 bases lying between them. Germline assignment: CDR1 SGHNT and CDR2 YYREEE (reference sequence). This CDR3 region has 14 residues. CDR3 loop: CASSGKDSVNEQYF. The CDR3 DNA follows: TGTGCCAGCAGCGGAAAGGACAGTGTCAACGAGCAGTACTTC.

This clone has just one count. The chain links TRBV27 to TRBJ1-5, with 7 positions matching TRBD1. The V gene end was trimmed by 3 bases and the J gene end by 6 bases; junction bases not matched to a gene: 14. Germline values: CDR1 MNHEY, CDR2 SMNVEV (reference sequence). The CDR3 is 17 amino acids. The CDR3 DNA reads as TGTGCCAGCAGTTTGACAACCCCGGTAGGGGGCGGTCAGCCCCAGCATTTT. Translating it yields CASSLTTPVGGGQPQHF.

The chain recombines TRBV30 with TRBJ2-1; possibly TRBD1 for D (5 bases). The V gene lost 5 bases and the J gene lost 1 base, with 12 bases spanning the gap. Per germline, CDR1 GTSNPN and CDR2 SVGIG (reference sequence). CDR3 size: 14 residues. The CDR3 DNA follows: TGTGCCTGGGTCCGTAGGGGATCCTACAATGAGCAGTTCTTC. It yields the protein CAWVRRGSYNEQFF.

This rearrangement joins TRBV29-1 to TRBJ1-2; 7 bases fit TRBD1. The CDR3 runs to 15 residues. Trimming removed 3 bases from V and 5 bases from J; junction bases left unmatched: 12. Germline CDR1 reads SQVTM; CDR2 reads ANQGSEA. CDR3 in amino acids: CSVEEEGAPWYGYTF. The CDR3 DNA sequence: TGCAGCGTTGAGGAGGAGGGGGCGCCTTGGTATGGCTACACCTTC.

The V call is TRBV28, the J call TRBJ2-1, with no clear D. With 0 bases removed from V and 0 bases from J, the gap between germline ends came to 6 bases. The germline V gene has CDR1 MDHEN and CDR2 SYDVKM. The CDR3 is 15 residues long. CDR3 in amino acids: CASSLWQSSYNEQFF. In nucleotides, the CDR3 is TGTGCCAGCAGTTTATGGCAGAGCTCCTACAATGAGCAGTTCTTC.

V usage is TRBV28 and J usage is TRBJ2-3, with TRBD1 matching 7 bases. V was clipped by 9 bases and J by 4 bases; unmatched bases: 7. The germline CDR1 and CDR2 sequences are MDHEN and SYDVKM. The CDR3 has 13 amino acids. CDR3 in amino acids: CASKVTGPDTQYF. CDR3 nucleotide sequence: TGTGCCAGTAAGGTGACAGGGCCAGATACGCAGTATTTT.

V usage is TRBV7-8 and J usage is TRBJ1-5, with 8 bases matching TRBD1. The CDR3 is 15 residues long. Unmatched junction bases numbered 6, after V lost 5 bases and J lost 3 bases. Germline-derived CDR1 and CDR2 are SGHVS and FQNEAQ. The CDR3 loop reads CASSTDRASNQPQHF. CDR3 nucleotide sequence: TGTGCCAGCAGCACGGACAGGGCGTCCAATCAGCCCCAGCATTTT.

This clone was detected a few times. This chain connects TRBV10-1 to TRBJ2-6, with D perhaps matching TRBD1 (7 bases). The CDR3 covers 17 residues. CDR1 is WNHNN and CDR2 is SYGVQD in the germline V gene (reference sequence). Trimming took 3 bases from V and 1 from J, leaving 13 bases between them. This chain's CDR3 is CASSEGRTGSGANVLTF. The CDR3 nucleotides are TGCGCCAGCAGTGAAGGGAGGACAGGATCTGGGGCCAACGTCCTGACTTTC.

The rearrangement links TRBV7-3 to TRBJ2-3; TRBD1 aligns across 7 bases. V lost 1 base to trimming and J lost 4 bases; unmatched junction nucleotides: 5. From germline, CDR1 is SGHTA and CDR2 FQGTGA. There are 15 residues in the CDR3. The CDR3 loop is CASSLNPGTADTQYF. For the CDR3, the DNA is TGTGCCAGCAGCTTAAACCCCGGGACAGCAGATACGCAGTATTTT. The whole variable domain, filled in from reference TRBV7-3 and TRBJ2-3, reads GAGVSQTPSNKVTEKGKYVELRCDPISGHTALYWYRQSLGQGPEFLIYFQGTGAADDSGLPNDRFFAVRPEGSVSTLKIQRTERGDSAVYLCASSLNPGTADTQYFGPGTRLTVL.

The CDR3 loop is CASSRTSGIDEQYF. The CDR3 bases are TGTGCCAGCAGCCGGACTAGCGGGATCGACGAGCAGTACTTC. This chain links TRBV5-4 with TRBJ2-7; TRBD2 aligns across 12 bases. The germline gives CDR1 SGHNT, CDR2 YYREEE (reference sequence). The J segment lost 5 bases and the V segment lost 4 bases, leaving 4 bases of the junction unmatched. The CDR3 covers 14 residues.

V and J are TRBV5-1 and TRBJ2-2, with D perhaps TRBD1 (6 bases). V lost 2 bases and J 2 bases, leaving 13 bases between the germline ends. Germline CDR1 SGHRS, CDR2 YFSETQ. The CDR3 spans 16 residues. The chain's CDR3 is CASSFSGTSNTGELFF. DNA of the CDR3: TGCGCCAGCAGCTTCTCCGGGACAAGCAACACCGGGGAGCTGTTTTTT.

This clone showed up just once. V gene TRBV20-1 combines with J gene TRBJ1-2; D uncertain. Looked up from germline, CDR1 is DFQATT and CDR2 is SNEGSKA (reference sequence). The CDR3 contains 11 residues. V dropped 3 bases and J dropped 5 bases, with 7 bases sitting between them. CDR3 sequence (DNA): TGCAGTGCTAGCGGCCTTTATGGCTACACCTTC. Protein sequence: CSASGLYGYTF.